This T cell receptor beta chain was identified in a study of shared clonotypes between healthy human individuals. Positively selected for CCR7, the CD45RO-negative cells used as naive CD8 cells excluded terminally differentiated effector memory CD45RA+ cells. TCRdb's copy holds only in-frame clones and misses some; the assay was immunoSEQ multiplex PCR. This table has about 2 million clones, approximately 94% appearing once. Germline CDR1 is ENHRY and CDR2 is SYGVKD. V lost 2 bases to trimming and J lost 1 base; unmatched junction nucleotides: 10. This CDR3 contains 17 residues. The genes are TRBV10-3 and TRBJ2-5; 7 positions match TRBD2. The source of this sequence is a man between 18 and 29 years old in good health. Sequenced material: naive CD8+ T cells sorted from blood. CDR3 sequence reads: CAISESWLADLQETQYF. The CDR3 nucleotides are TGTGCCATCAGTGAGAGTTGGCTAGCGGACCTCCAAGAGACCCAGTACTTC.